These 10 T cell receptor beta chains came from one sample sequenced in a study of blood T cell repertoires in COVID-19. TCRdb's table, derived via immunoSEQ multiplex PCR, lists solely in-frame clones and lacks some. In the table there are 60,000 to 70,000 clones, 80% to 90% of which are singletons. Sequences were obtained from peripheral blood. The receptors derive from a woman aged 55-69 years with acute or convalescent COVID-19.

The chain has TRBV9 and TRBJ1-1; 7 bases are shared with TRBD1. Germline V gene sequence: CDR1 SGDLS, CDR2 YYNGEE. The CDR3 has 15 residues. V lost 3 bases to trimming and J lost 0 bases; unmatched junction nucleotides: 5. CDR3 amino acids: CASSARQGLNTEAFF. CDR3 sequence (DNA): TGTGCCAGCAGCGCGCGACAGGGATTGAACACTGAAGCTTTCTTT.

CDR3 sequence: CASTPPPQGDYEQYF. CDR3 coding DNA: TGTGCCAGCACCCCCCCACCCCAGGGGGACTACGAGCAGTACTTC. The chain recombines TRBV6-5 with TRBJ2-7; 7 nucleotides line up with TRBD1. The trim removed 7 bases at V and 3 bases at J, leaving 12 bases unmatched. This CDR3 spans 15 amino acids. Germline values: CDR1 MNHEY, CDR2 SVGAGI.

This clone turned up a few times. CDR3 nucleotides: TGCGCCAGCAGCCACCAACAGGGGACCTTATCGGGCTACACCTTC. This codes for CASSHQQGTLSGYTF. This chain connects TRBV4-1 to TRBJ1-2, with 7 nucleotides matching TRBD1. There are 15 residues in the CDR3. V shed 3 bases, J shed 8 bases, and the junction held 12 bases outside the gene matches. CDR1 MGHRA and CDR2 YSYEKL come from the germline V gene.

The chain joins TRBV3-1 (or the pseudogene TRBV3-2) to TRBJ1-2; no clear D. Germline CDR1 is LGHDT and CDR2 is YNNKEL (reference sequence). Between the trimmed V and J ends, which lost 4 bases and 1 base, there was a span of 4 bases. The CDR3 has 12 amino acids. CDR3 in amino acids: CASSPSNYGYTF. In DNA form, the CDR3 reads TGTGCCAGCAGCCCGAGTAACTATGGCTACACCTTC.

This chain uses TRBV27 with TRBJ2-3; the D is unclear. Trimming left V 6 bases short and J 2 bases short, with 9 bases between. The germline V gene has CDR1 MNHEY and CDR2 SMNVEV (reference sequence). The CDR3 contains 13 residues. CDR3: CASSLTHTDTQYF. The CDR3, as DNA: TGTGCCAGCAGCCTCACTCACACAGATACGCAGTATTTT.

The chain is built from TRBV10-1 and TRBJ2-1, with 7 bases identical to TRBD2. Germline assignment: CDR1 WNHNN and CDR2 SYGVQD (reference sequence). V lost 0 bases, J lost 0 bases, and 2 bases stayed unmatched. This CDR3 has 16 amino acids. CDR3 amino acids: CASSESGGSSYNEQFF. The CDR3 DNA reads TGCGCCAGCAGTGAGTCAGGCGGGAGCTCCTACAATGAGCAGTTCTTC.

The rearrangement uses TRBV9 and TRBJ1-1; tentative D call: TRBD1 (5 bases). The CDR3 runs 14 residues. V was trimmed by 3 bases and J by 6 bases, leaving 15 bases between them. Germline V gene lookup returns CDR1 SGDLS and CDR2 YYNGEE. CDR3 sequence (DNA): TGTGCCAGCAGCGAGGGACTCTGGGACGCTGAAGCTTTCTTT. It encodes CASSEGLWDAEAFF.

V gene TRBV29-1 combines with J gene TRBJ2-1; 8 bases map to TRBD2. Losses at the gene ends were 4 bases for V and 9 bases for J; bases not matched to a gene: 8. Germline values: CDR1 SQVTM, CDR2 ANQGSEA. This CDR3 contains 13 residues. This CDR3 is CSVAETSATEQFF. The CDR3 region has the DNA TGCAGCGTTGCCGAGACTAGCGCAACTGAGCAGTTCTTC.

To note about this clone: This same CDR3 is encoded by further DNA sequences in the sample. This sequence joins TRBV5-6 and TRBJ2-7; 9 nucleotides agree with TRBD1. V dropped 4 bases and J dropped 4; count of bases not matched to a gene: 6. The CDR3 is 14 residues long. Germline V gene lookup returns CDR1 SGHDT and CDR2 YYEEEE. CDR3 amino acids: CASSPGTGLYEQYF. CDR3 nucleotides: TGTGCCAGCAGCCCGGGGACAGGGCTTTACGAGCAGTACTTC.

V usage is TRBV30 and J usage is TRBJ2-2; D remains unclear. Trimming took off 2 bases at V and 3 bases at J, with 16 bases between the two ends. The CDR3 is made up of 16 amino acids. Germline CDR1 reads GTSNPN; CDR2 reads SVGIG (reference sequence). The CDR3 loop reads CAWSNLGQAYTGELFF. The CDR3 DNA is TGTGCCTGGAGTAACCTCGGCCAGGCCTACACCGGGGAGCTGTTTTTT.